This TCR beta chain derives from a study of shared clonotypes between healthy human individuals. Findings of the study overall: Tissue TCR repertoires likely differ from these blood-only repertoires. Naive subsets usually exceeded memory subsets in estimated richness.

The material for each subset, its genomic DNA, was split evenly across several immunoSEQ plates. Clones were sequenced by immunoSEQ multiplex PCR, and TCRdb holds only the in-frame ones, with some missing. This table holds millions of clones, approximately 94% found once. Naivety among CD8 cells was defined by CD45RO negativity and positive CCR7 selection, thereby excluding terminally differentiated effector memory CD45RA+ cells. A remark on this clone: Its antigen is undetermined.

The sequence came from a man between 18 and 35 years old in good health. Sequenced: naive CD8+ T cells sorted from blood.

DNA for the CDR3: TGTGCCACCACTTTCGGGAGGGTGGCAAATGAGCAGTTCTTC. Encoded protein: CATTFGRVANEQFF. The chain joins TRBV6-5 to TRBJ2-1; TRBD2 matches 8 bases. This CDR3 contains 14 residues. V shed 10 bases and J 7 bases; nucleotides not matched to a gene: 12. Germline-derived CDR1 and CDR2 are MNHEY and SVGAGI.